Listed below are T cell receptor beta chains from one sample, sequenced in a study of regulatory T cells in long-lasting Graves disease. TCRdb ran MiXCR on the multiplex PCR reads and lists one entry per CDR3 protein. The sample contains 360,000 or so distinct CDR3 sequences, roughly 24% of which appear only once. Sequencing was performed on peripheral blood mononuclear cells (PBMCs), taken when the disease was refractory, from a patient treated with antithyroid drugs. All receptors come from a woman between 40 and 55 years old with Graves disease. CDR3s include the opening cysteine and the closing phenylalanine or tryptophan. The order of the fields is D gene, clone size, J gene, V gene, CDR3 DNA, CDR3 protein. D genes are given only for firm matches. Rows give clone size only sometimes, using once, few, many, or a class for an expanded clone.

D gene: TRBD1
clone size: many
J gene: TRBJ2-7
V gene: TRBV2
CDR3 DNA: TGTGCCAGCAGCAACTCTTGGGACAGGGACTCCTACGAGCAGTACTTC
CDR3 protein: CASSNSWDRDSYEQYF

D gene: NA
clone size: few
J gene: TRBJ2-7
V gene: TRBV3-1
CDR3 DNA: TGTGCCAGCACCCGTAGCGGCGGCAGCCACGAGCAGTACTTC
CDR3 protein: CASTRSGGSHEQYF

D gene: NA
clone size: few
J gene: TRBJ1-1
V gene: TRBV4-1
CDR3 DNA: TGCGCCAGCAGCCCCAAGGACAGCTATTTTAACACTGAAGCTTTCTTT
CDR3 protein: CASSPKDSYFNTEAFF

D gene: TRBD2
clone size: NA
J gene: TRBJ2-1
V gene: TRBV7-2
CDR3 DNA: TGTGCCAGCAGCTTAGTGTCGGGAGGGCTTGGCTACAATGAGCAGTTCTTC
CDR3 protein: CASSLVSGGLGYNEQFF

D gene: TRBD1
clone size: many
J gene: TRBJ2-4
V gene: TRBV27
CDR3 DNA: TGTGCCAGCAAACCTTTAATGGGACAGGGGGTGCCAAACATTCAGTACTTC
CDR3 protein: CASKPLMGQGVPNIQYF

D gene: NA
clone size: NA
J gene: TRBJ2-3
V gene: TRBV25-1
CDR3 DNA: TGTGCCAGCAGTGAGTTGAATGGTCGGTTTAGCACAGATACGCAGTATTTT
CDR3 protein: CASSELNGRFSTDTQYF

D gene: TRBD1
clone size: NA
J gene: TRBJ2-3
V gene: TRBV28
CDR3 DNA: TGTGCCAGCAGTCCCCAGGGGGCAGGCACAGATACGCAGTATTTT
CDR3 protein: CASSPQGAGTDTQYF

D gene: NA
clone size: many
J gene: TRBJ1-1
V gene: TRBV29-1
CDR3 DNA: TGCAGCGTTGAAGGGGGACATCCGATCACCTTT
CDR3 protein: CSVEGGHPITF

D gene: NA
clone size: many
J gene: TRBJ2-7
V gene: TRBV15
CDR3 DNA: TGTGCCACCAGCAGAGGCCGTCGAGGGTTCGAGCAGTACTTC
CDR3 protein: CATSRGRRGFEQYF

D gene: NA
clone size: NA
J gene: TRBJ2-7
V gene: TRBV5-6
CDR3 DNA: TGTGCCAGCAGCTGGGCAGGGGCTAGCGGATACGAGCAGTACTTC
CDR3 protein: CASSWAGASGYEQYF

D gene: NA
clone size: NA
J gene: TRBJ1-2
V gene: TRBV28
CDR3 DNA: TGTGCCAGCAGGGGGTGGGGCCTCGGGGGCTACATCTTC
CDR3 protein: CASRGWGLGGYIF

D gene: TRBD2
clone size: NA
J gene: TRBJ2-3
V gene: TRBV12-3/TRBV12-4
CDR3 DNA: TGTGCCAGCACCCGGGGGTCGGGAGGGGCAGATACGCAGTATTTT
CDR3 protein: CASTRGSGGADTQYF

D gene: TRBD2
clone size: NA
J gene: TRBJ2-1
V gene: TRBV12-3/TRBV12-4
CDR3 DNA: TGTGCCAGCAGTCGTCGGGGTCTAGCGGGAGGGAATGAGCAGTTCTTC
CDR3 protein: CASSRRGLAGGNEQFF

D gene: NA
clone size: NA
J gene: TRBJ2-4
V gene: TRBV2
CDR3 DNA: TGTGCCAGCAGTGGGTGGACTGTCAGCTCGGACATTCAGTACTTC
CDR3 protein: CASSGWTVSSDIQYF

D gene: TRBD1
clone size: many
J gene: TRBJ2-5
V gene: TRBV7-2
CDR3 DNA: TGTGCCAGCAGCTTCCCGGACAGGGAGCAGACCCAGTACTTC
CDR3 protein: CASSFPDREQTQYF

D gene: TRBD1
clone size: few
J gene: TRBJ1-1
V gene: TRBV20-1
CDR3 DNA: TGCAGTGCTTCTAGGACAGGGAGGAGAACTGAAGCTTTCTTT
CDR3 protein: CSASRTGRRTEAFF

D gene: NA
clone size: NA
J gene: TRBJ2-1
V gene: TRBV11-2
CDR3 DNA: TGTGCCAGCAGTCCCTACCGGGACCGCAATGAGCAGTTCTTC
CDR3 protein: CASSPYRDRNEQFF

D gene: NA
clone size: NA
J gene: TRBJ1-1
V gene: TRBV6-2/TRBV6-3
CDR3 DNA: TGTGCCAGCAGTTGGGGGAATGGTTACACTGAAGCTTTCTTT
CDR3 protein: CASSWGNGYTEAFF

D gene: NA
clone size: few
J gene: TRBJ1-5
V gene: TRBV20-1
CDR3 DNA: TGCAGTGCTAGGAAGTGGGATGGGCCCCAGCATTTT
CDR3 protein: CSARKWDGPQHF

D gene: TRBD1
clone size: many
J gene: TRBJ2-5
V gene: TRBV12-3/TRBV12-4
CDR3 DNA: TGTGCCAGCAGGGGGGACAGCTACGAGACCCAGTACTTC
CDR3 protein: CASRGDSYETQYF

D gene: TRBD1
clone size: NA
J gene: TRBJ1-2
V gene: TRBV19
CDR3 DNA: TGTGCCAGTAACGACAGGGTAGGGAGCTACACCTTC
CDR3 protein: CASNDRVGSYTF

D gene: NA
clone size: many
J gene: TRBJ1-6
V gene: TRBV7-9
CDR3 DNA: TGTGCCAGCAGCTCCAGAAATAATTCACCCCTCCACTTT
CDR3 protein: CASSSRNNSPLHF

D gene: NA
clone size: NA
J gene: TRBJ1-2
V gene: TRBV11-2
CDR3 DNA: TGTGCCAGCAGCTTAGAGGGGGGTGAGGGTTATGGCTACACCTTC
CDR3 protein: CASSLEGGEGYGYTF

D gene: TRBD2
clone size: many
J gene: TRBJ2-7
V gene: TRBV29-1
CDR3 DNA: TGCAGCGTTTTAGCGGGAGGAGGCGAGCAGTACTTC
CDR3 protein: CSVLAGGGEQYF

D gene: TRBD1
clone size: few
J gene: TRBJ2-2
V gene: TRBV6-5
CDR3 DNA: TGTGCCAGCAGTTACCCGTGGGACAGGAACGCCGGGGAGCTGTTTTTT
CDR3 protein: CASSYPWDRNAGELFF

D gene: NA
clone size: few
J gene: TRBJ1-1
V gene: TRBV5-1
CDR3 DNA: TGCGCCAGCAGCCCGGGACCGGGACAGAACACTGAAGCTTTCTTT
CDR3 protein: CASSPGPGQNTEAFF

D gene: NA
clone size: NA
J gene: TRBJ2-7
V gene: TRBV10-3
CDR3 DNA: TGTGCCATCAGTGAGTCGGTCCTCAGGGACTCCTACGAGCAGTACTTC
CDR3 protein: CAISESVLRDSYEQYF

D gene: NA
clone size: NA
J gene: TRBJ2-1
V gene: TRBV4-1
CDR3 DNA: TGCGCCAGCAGGGCCTTTTTACTTTCCAATGAGCAGTTCTTC
CDR3 protein: CASRAFLLSNEQFF

D gene: NA
clone size: many
J gene: TRBJ2-5
V gene: TRBV11-1
CDR3 DNA: TGTGCCAGCAGCTTATTACAGGGTAAAGAGACCCAGTACTTC
CDR3 protein: CASSLLQGKETQYF

D gene: TRBD2
clone size: NA
J gene: TRBJ2-2
V gene: TRBV7-8
CDR3 DNA: TGTGCCAGCAACTTGGGGCTAGCGGCCCCCAACGGGGAGCTGTTTTTT
CDR3 protein: CASNLGLAAPNGELFF

D gene: TRBD2
clone size: once
J gene: TRBJ2-4
V gene: TRBV19
CDR3 DNA: TGTGCCAGTAGTATAGAAGTGGCAGGGACTAGGAACTTC
CDR3 protein: CASSIEVAGTRNF

D gene: NA
clone size: many
J gene: TRBJ2-5
V gene: TRBV11-2
CDR3 DNA: TGTGCCAGCAGCTTAGATCTTCTAGAAGAGACCCAGTACTTC
CDR3 protein: CASSLDLLEETQYF

D gene: TRBD1
clone size: NA
J gene: TRBJ2-2
V gene: TRBV6-1
CDR3 DNA: TGTGCCAGCAGTCCGGGACAGCCGATTGCGAACACCGGGGAGCTGTTTTTT
CDR3 protein: CASSPGQPIANTGELFF

D gene: NA
clone size: NA
J gene: TRBJ2-5
V gene: TRBV10-3
CDR3 DNA: TGTGCCATCAGTGGCCAGCACCAAGAGACCCAGTACTTC
CDR3 protein: CAISGQHQETQYF

D gene: NA
clone size: many
J gene: TRBJ2-2
V gene: TRBV28
CDR3 DNA: TGTGCCAGCAGTAGGGGGAGTGAAGTCGGGGAGCTGTTTTTT
CDR3 protein: CASSRGSEVGELFF

D gene: NA
clone size: many
J gene: TRBJ2-5
V gene: TRBV2
CDR3 DNA: TGTGCCAGCAGTCTCCCTGGGCCGGGAGTTGAGCGATGGACCCAGTACTTC
CDR3 protein: CASSLPGPGVERWTQYF

D gene: NA
clone size: NA
J gene: TRBJ2-2
V gene: TRBV27
CDR3 DNA: TGTGCCAGCAGCTCCGGGGGCGGGGAGCTGTTTTTT
CDR3 protein: CASSSGGGELFF

D gene: NA
clone size: many
J gene: TRBJ1-5
V gene: TRBV28
CDR3 DNA: TGTGCCAGCAGTTTAACCCAGCCCCAGCATTTT
CDR3 protein: CASSLTQPQHF

D gene: NA
clone size: many
J gene: TRBJ2-7
V gene: TRBV6-5
CDR3 DNA: TGTGCCAGCAGTTACTCGAGGAGCTACGAGCAGTACTTC
CDR3 protein: CASSYSRSYEQYF

D gene: NA
clone size: NA
J gene: TRBJ2-5
V gene: TRBV5-4
CDR3 DNA: TGTGCCAGCAGCTGGGAAAGTGGACGGACGGCCGCCCAAGAGACCCAGTACTTC
CDR3 protein: CASSWESGRTAAQETQYF

D gene: NA
clone size: few
J gene: TRBJ2-7
V gene: TRBV7-2
CDR3 DNA: TGTGCCAGCAGCTATGAGGGGGTAAGGCGCTACGAGCAGTACTTC
CDR3 protein: CASSYEGVRRYEQYF

D gene: NA
clone size: many
J gene: TRBJ2-7
V gene: TRBV2
CDR3 DNA: TGTGCCAGCAGTAGGGGCGTTTACGAGCAGTACTTC
CDR3 protein: CASSRGVYEQYF

D gene: TRBD1
clone size: few
J gene: TRBJ1-1
V gene: TRBV10-3
CDR3 DNA: TGTGCCATCAGTGCGGACAGGGACGGAAAAGCTTTCTTT
CDR3 protein: CAISADRDGKAFF

D gene: NA
clone size: many
J gene: TRBJ1-5
V gene: TRBV24-1
CDR3 DNA: TGTGCCACCAGTGATTCTGCTGGGAGAGGAGATAGCAATCAGCCCCAGCATTTT
CDR3 protein: CATSDSAGRGDSNQPQHF

D gene: TRBD1
clone size: few
J gene: TRBJ1-2
V gene: TRBV5-1
CDR3 DNA: TGCGCCAGCGGACCGGGGACAGGGGGCGTGTATGGCTACACCTTC
CDR3 protein: CASGPGTGGVYGYTF

D gene: TRBD1
clone size: NA
J gene: TRBJ2-1
V gene: TRBV28
CDR3 DNA: TGTGCCAGCAGTTACCGGGACAGGGGTCTCGATGAGCAGTTCTTC
CDR3 protein: CASSYRDRGLDEQFF

D gene: NA
clone size: many
J gene: TRBJ2-5
V gene: TRBV11-2
CDR3 DNA: TGTGCCAGCAGCTTAGATCCTCAAAGGGTTGAGGGAGAGACCCAGTACTTC
CDR3 protein: CASSLDPQRVEGETQYF

D gene: TRBD2
clone size: NA
J gene: TRBJ2-2
V gene: TRBV3-1
CDR3 DNA: TGTGCCAGCAGCCAAGTGATAACGGGAGGCACCGGGGAGCTGTTTTTT
CDR3 protein: CASSQVITGGTGELFF

D gene: NA
clone size: NA
J gene: TRBJ1-1
V gene: TRBV30
CDR3 DNA: TGTGCCTGGAGACACTTGAACACTGAAGCTTTCTTT
CDR3 protein: CAWRHLNTEAFF

D gene: TRBD2
clone size: many
J gene: TRBJ2-7
V gene: TRBV7-9
CDR3 DNA: TGTGCCAGCAGCTTAGCGCGGGGGGCTCGGGGCGAGCAGTACTTC
CDR3 protein: CASSLARGARGEQYF

D gene: NA
clone size: few
J gene: TRBJ2-2
V gene: TRBV15
CDR3 DNA: TGTGCCACCAGCAGAGATCGAGGGGGAGCGGCCGGGGAGCTGTTTTTT
CDR3 protein: CATSRDRGGAAGELFF

D gene: NA
clone size: many
J gene: TRBJ2-7
V gene: TRBV28
CDR3 DNA: TGTGCCAGCAGTTGGGGGCTGGGGGTTGCCGAGCAGTACTTC
CDR3 protein: CASSWGLGVAEQYF

D gene: NA
clone size: few
J gene: TRBJ2-7
V gene: TRBV28
CDR3 DNA: TGTGCCAGCAGCACCAACAGAGGGGAGCAGTACTTC
CDR3 protein: CASSTNRGEQYF

D gene: NA
clone size: NA
J gene: TRBJ2-3
V gene: TRBV2
CDR3 DNA: TGTGCCAGCACACGGCGGGGCCTCACAGATACGCAGTATTTT
CDR3 protein: CASTRRGLTDTQYF

D gene: NA
clone size: few
J gene: TRBJ1-5
V gene: TRBV6-2/TRBV6-3
CDR3 DNA: TGTGCCAGCAGTTACGGAGGGTTAAAGGGCAATCAGCCCCAGCATTTT
CDR3 protein: CASSYGGLKGNQPQHF

D gene: TRBD2
clone size: once
J gene: TRBJ2-2
V gene: TRBV6-9
CDR3 DNA: TGTGCCAGCAGTTATCGGGCTAGCGGGTACACCGGGGAGCTGTTTTTT
CDR3 protein: CASSYRASGYTGELFF

D gene: NA
clone size: NA
J gene: TRBJ1-5
V gene: TRBV4-2
CDR3 DNA: TGTGCCAGCAGCCAAGGTAGCCCTGGGAAAGGAAGCAGGCAGCCCCAGCATTTT
CDR3 protein: CASSQGSPGKGSRQPQHF

D gene: NA
clone size: NA
J gene: TRBJ2-2
V gene: TRBV6-1
CDR3 DNA: TGTGCCAGCAGTGACTTCGGGTTCGGGGACGCCGGGGAGCTGTTTTTT
CDR3 protein: CASSDFGFGDAGELFF

D gene: NA
clone size: many
J gene: TRBJ2-2
V gene: TRBV2
CDR3 DNA: TGTGCCAGCGAGCGTGGGAACACCGGGGAGCTGTTTTTT
CDR3 protein: CASERGNTGELFF